Included here is one T cell receptor (beta chain) sequence, with context. Other DNA sequences in this specimen translate into the identical CDR3. Using MiXCR, TCRdb reanalyzed the PCR reads. The sample contains 30,000 to 45,000 clones, around a fifth of which appear only once. This sample stems from a study of metastatic and nonmetastatic thyroid tumors. No treatment had been given to any patient before thyroid surgery. This receptor was identified in a female donor with papillary thyroid cancer or a benign thyroid nodule (not recorded which). Some clones in this sample may be carry-over from other donors' samples. Sequenced: blood.

The CDR3 DNA follows: TGTGCCAGCACCCGGCGGGGTTCTTCTAGAAGCGCTAATGAAAAACTGTTTTTT. It codes for CASTRRGSSRSANEKLFF. This chain links TRBV28 with TRBJ1-4, with D unresolved. V was trimmed by 7 bases and J by 3 bases, leaving 24 bases between them. This CDR3 is built from 18 residues. Per the germline V gene, CDR1 is MDHEN and CDR2 is SYDVKM.